Listed below are T cell receptor beta chains from one sample, sequenced in a study of cytomegalovirus exposure and HLA in healthy donors. Produced via immunoSEQ multiplex PCR; TCRdb's table is partial and in-frame only. This sample contains 150,000 or so clones. The sequenced sample was PBMCs. The receptors stem from a woman aged 60-70 years in good health and CMV-seronegative. Each CDR3 is given with its conserved first and last residue.

v_gene	CDR3aa
TRBV18	CASSPKTGGNTEAFF
TRBV7-9	CASPRGLAGGNEQFF
TRBV5-1	CASSLNLGGGYEQYF
TRBV6-5	CVSRGQETQYF
TRBV7-2	CASSSLPTGGAPAFF
TRBV6-5	CANKYGYTF
TRBV30	CAWSDRPNTEAFF
TRBV5-1	CASSFLAGSSYEQYF
TRBV19	CASSIENNYGYTF
TRBV7-6	CASSLFAGAPNTGELFF
TRBV4-1	CASSQGVALQETQYF
TRBV7-9	CASSLFGGTDTQYF
TRBV19	CASGRFTGELFF
TRBV5-1	CASRPGQGVGYTF
TRBV28	CASSLGGQPQHF
TRBV2	CASRGTFTDTQYF
TRBV6-1	CASSKRDSSNQPQHF
TRBV4-3	CASSQDIVGLAGGQETQYF
TRBV27	CASGLTAYGYTF
TRBV5-1	CASSSKEGGGKTEAFF
TRBV6-1	CASSELDTGSSPLHF
TRBV6-5	CASSRTGGGEQYF
TRBV18	CASSPSGTGRHNEQFF
TRBV4-2	CASSQFPVLAGDSTDTQYF
TRBV9	CASSLGREGYNEQFF
TRBV5-4	CASSLGRQGGPRGYEQYF
TRBV4-2	CASSQDRSFFSPLHF
TRBV27	CASSSRQARNEKLFF
TRBV5-6	CASSLGRVYSPLHF
TRBV2	CASSWDRSSTDTQYF
TRBV7-2	CASTPDRLNTEAFF
TRBV25-1	CASSEAGQGFQPQHF
TRBV19	CASSKGDSFYSNQPQHF
TRBV18	CASSPQQGEGQPQHF
TRBV9	CASSVGGIQETQYF
TRBV7-8	CASSTRTGSYEQYF
TRBV6-4	CASSDTGYNEQFF
TRBV5-1	CASSLEKVRGGEHNEQFF
TRBV6-1	CASSGLGQGNQPQHF
TRBV6-5	CASSGDWNTGELFF
TRBV2	CASSEGTGKGNEQYF
TRBV2	CASSWDSQRETQYF
TRBV18	CASSPGAQGGYLGEQYF
TRBV29-1	CSVAGGAVGYTF
TRBV30	CAWSSLAANEQYF
TRBV5-1	CASSLGQGVTDTQYF